This TCR beta chain emerged from a study of T cells in Graves' hyperthyroidism and ophthalmopathy. Study-wide points: Clonotypes that were expanded in thyroid above 0.001 mostly appeared in blood too.

The V gene lost 3 bases and the J gene lost 4 bases, with 10 bases spanning the gap. Germline values: CDR1 MNHNS, CDR2 SASEGT. The CDR3 contains 13 residues. Many counts were recorded for this clonotype. Its specificity is unknown. Authors of the study amplified TCR beta CDR3 regions from RNA transcripts. HTBI primers were the set used in a first-round RT-PCR of the TCR CDR3. One entry per CDR3 protein, called by TCRdb with MiXCR from the multiplex PCR reads. The data show some 510,000 distinct CDR3 sequences, with about a fifth seen just once and around 27% held by the top ten. The TCR originated in a man in his late teens or twenties with Graves' hyperthyroidism. The source material was blood. The gene calls are TRBV6-1 and TRBJ2-7; D remains ambiguous. CDR3 protein: CASSDGPTYEQYF. The CDR3 DNA reads TGTGCCAGCAGTGACGGGCCGACTTACGAGCAGTACTTC.